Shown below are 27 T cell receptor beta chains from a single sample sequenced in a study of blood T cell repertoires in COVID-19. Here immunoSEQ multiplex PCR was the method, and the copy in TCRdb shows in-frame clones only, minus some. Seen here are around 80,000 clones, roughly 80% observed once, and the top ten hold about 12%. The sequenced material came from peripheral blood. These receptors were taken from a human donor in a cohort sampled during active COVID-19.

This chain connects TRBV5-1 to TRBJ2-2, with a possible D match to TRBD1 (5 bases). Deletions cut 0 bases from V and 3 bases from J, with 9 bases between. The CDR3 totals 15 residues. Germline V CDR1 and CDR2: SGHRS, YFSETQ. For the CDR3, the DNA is TGCGCCAGCAGCTTGGAAGGGGCGCACACCGGGGAGCTGTTTTTT. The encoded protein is CASSLEGAHTGELFF.

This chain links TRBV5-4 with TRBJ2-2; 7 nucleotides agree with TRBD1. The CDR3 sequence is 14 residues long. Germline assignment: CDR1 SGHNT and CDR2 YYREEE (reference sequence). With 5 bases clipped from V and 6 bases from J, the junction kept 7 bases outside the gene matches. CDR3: CASRADRDAGELFF. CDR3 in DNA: TGTGCCAGCAGGGCCGACAGGGATGCCGGGGAGCTGTTTTTT.

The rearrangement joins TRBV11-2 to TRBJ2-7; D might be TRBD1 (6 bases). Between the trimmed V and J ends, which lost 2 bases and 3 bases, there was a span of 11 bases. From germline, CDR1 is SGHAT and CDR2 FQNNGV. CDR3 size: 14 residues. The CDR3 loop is CASSLPGENYEQYF. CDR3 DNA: TGTGCCAGCAGCTTACCAGGGGAAAACTACGAGCAGTACTTC.

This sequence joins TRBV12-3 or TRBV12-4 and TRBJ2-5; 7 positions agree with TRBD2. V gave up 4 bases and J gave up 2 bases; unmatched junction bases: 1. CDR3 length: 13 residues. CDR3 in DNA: TGTGCCAGCAGTTGGCGGGGGCAAGAGACCCAGTACTTC. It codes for CASSWRGQETQYF.

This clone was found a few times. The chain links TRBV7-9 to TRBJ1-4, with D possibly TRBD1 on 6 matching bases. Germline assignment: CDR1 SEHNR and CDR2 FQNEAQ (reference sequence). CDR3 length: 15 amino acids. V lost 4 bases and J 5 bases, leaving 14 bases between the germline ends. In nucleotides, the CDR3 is TGTGCCAGCAGCTCGGACAGCCGACAGAATGAAAAACTGTTTTTT. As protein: CASSSDSRQNEKLFF.

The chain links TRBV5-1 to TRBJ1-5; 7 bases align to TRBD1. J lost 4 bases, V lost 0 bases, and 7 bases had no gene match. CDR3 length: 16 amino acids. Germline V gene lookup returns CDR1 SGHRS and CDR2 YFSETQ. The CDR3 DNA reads TGCGCCAGCAGCTTGGAGGGGGCAGCGGAAAATCAGCCCCAGCATTTT. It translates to CASSLEGAAENQPQHF.

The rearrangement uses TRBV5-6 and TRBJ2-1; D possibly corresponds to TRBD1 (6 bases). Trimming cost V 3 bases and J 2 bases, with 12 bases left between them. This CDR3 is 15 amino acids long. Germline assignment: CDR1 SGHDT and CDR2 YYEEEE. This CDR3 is CASSWSGATYNEQFF. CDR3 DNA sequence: TGTGCCAGCAGCTGGTCAGGGGCGACCTACAATGAGCAGTTCTTC.

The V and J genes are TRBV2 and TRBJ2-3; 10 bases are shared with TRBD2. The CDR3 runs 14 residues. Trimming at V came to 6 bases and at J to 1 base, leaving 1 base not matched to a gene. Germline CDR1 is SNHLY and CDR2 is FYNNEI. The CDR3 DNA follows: TGTGCCAGCAGGCTAGCGGGGGGCACAGATACGCAGTATTTT. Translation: CASRLAGGTDTQYF.

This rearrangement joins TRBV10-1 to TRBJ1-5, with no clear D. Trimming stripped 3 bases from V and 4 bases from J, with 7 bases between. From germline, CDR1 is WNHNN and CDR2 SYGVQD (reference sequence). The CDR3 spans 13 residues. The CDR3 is CASSEAYNQPQHF. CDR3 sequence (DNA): TGCGCCAGCAGTGAAGCGTATAATCAGCCCCAGCATTTT.

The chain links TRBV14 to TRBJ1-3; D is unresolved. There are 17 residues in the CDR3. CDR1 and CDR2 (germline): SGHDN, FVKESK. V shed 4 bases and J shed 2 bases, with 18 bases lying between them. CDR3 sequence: CASSLQREVSTGNTIYF. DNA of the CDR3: TGTGCCAGCAGCCTCCAGAGGGAGGTATCGACTGGAAACACCATATATTTT.

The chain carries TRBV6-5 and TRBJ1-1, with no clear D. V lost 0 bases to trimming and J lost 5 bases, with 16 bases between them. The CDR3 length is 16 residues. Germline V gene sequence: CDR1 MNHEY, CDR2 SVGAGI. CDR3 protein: CASSYSSGGSETEAFF. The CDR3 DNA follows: TGTGCCAGCAGTTACTCTTCAGGAGGATCGGAGACTGAAGCTTTCTTT.

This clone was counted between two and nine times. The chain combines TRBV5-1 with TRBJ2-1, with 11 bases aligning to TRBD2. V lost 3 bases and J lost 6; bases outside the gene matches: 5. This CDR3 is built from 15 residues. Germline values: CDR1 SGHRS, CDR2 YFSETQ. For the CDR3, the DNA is TGCGCCAGCAGCTATCTAGCGGGGGGAACCAATGAGCAGTTCTTC. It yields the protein CASSYLAGGTNEQFF.

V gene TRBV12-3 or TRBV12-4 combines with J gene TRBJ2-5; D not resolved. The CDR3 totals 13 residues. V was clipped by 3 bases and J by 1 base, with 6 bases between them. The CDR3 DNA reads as TGTGCCAGCAGTTTTACAGCCCAAGAGACCCAGTACTTC. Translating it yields CASSFTAQETQYF.

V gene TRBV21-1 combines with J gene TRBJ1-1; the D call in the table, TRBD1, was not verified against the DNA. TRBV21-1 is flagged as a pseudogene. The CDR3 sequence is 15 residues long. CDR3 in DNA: TGTGCCAGCAGCAAAGGACAGGGGGCGAACACTGAAGCTTTCTTT. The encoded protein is CASSKGQGANTEAFF.

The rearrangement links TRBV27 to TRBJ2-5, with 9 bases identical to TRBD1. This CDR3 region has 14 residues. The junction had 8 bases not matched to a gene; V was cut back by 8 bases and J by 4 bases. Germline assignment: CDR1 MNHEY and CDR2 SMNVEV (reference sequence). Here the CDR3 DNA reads TGTGCCAGCGGATTTGGGACAGGGCGAGAGACCCAGTACTTC. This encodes CASGFGTGRETQYF.

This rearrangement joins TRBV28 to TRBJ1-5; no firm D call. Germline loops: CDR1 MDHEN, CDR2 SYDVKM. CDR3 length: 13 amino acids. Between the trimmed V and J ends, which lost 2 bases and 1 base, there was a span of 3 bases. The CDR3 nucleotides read TGTGCCAGCAGTTTAATAAGCAATCAGCCCCAGCATTTT. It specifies CASSLISNQPQHF. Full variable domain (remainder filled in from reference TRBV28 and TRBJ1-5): DVKVTQSSRYLVKRTGEKVFLECVQDMDHENMFWYRQDPGLGLRLIYFSYDVKMKEKGDIPEGYSVSREKKERFSLILESASTNQTSMYLCASSLISNQPQHFGDGTRLSIL.

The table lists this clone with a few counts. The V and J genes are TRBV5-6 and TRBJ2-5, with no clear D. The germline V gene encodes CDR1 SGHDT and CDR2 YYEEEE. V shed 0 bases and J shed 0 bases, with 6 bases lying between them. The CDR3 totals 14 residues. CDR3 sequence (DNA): TGTGCCAGCAGCTTGGGACTGTACCAAGAGACCCAGTACTTC. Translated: CASSLGLYQETQYF.

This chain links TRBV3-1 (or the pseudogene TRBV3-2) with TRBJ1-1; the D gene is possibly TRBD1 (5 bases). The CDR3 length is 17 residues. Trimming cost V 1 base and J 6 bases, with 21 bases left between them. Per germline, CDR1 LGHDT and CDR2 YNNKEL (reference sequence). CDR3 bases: TGTGCCAGCAGCCAAGGGGTTTTGACGGGCTCAGGGCCTGAAGCTTTCTTT. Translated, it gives CASSQGVLTGSGPEAFF.

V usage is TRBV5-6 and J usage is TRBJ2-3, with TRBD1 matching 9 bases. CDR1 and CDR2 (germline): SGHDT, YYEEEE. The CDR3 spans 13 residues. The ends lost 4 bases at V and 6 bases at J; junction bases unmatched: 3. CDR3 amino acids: CASSRDRVDTQYF. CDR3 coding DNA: TGTGCCAGCAGCCGGGACAGGGTGGATACGCAGTATTTT.

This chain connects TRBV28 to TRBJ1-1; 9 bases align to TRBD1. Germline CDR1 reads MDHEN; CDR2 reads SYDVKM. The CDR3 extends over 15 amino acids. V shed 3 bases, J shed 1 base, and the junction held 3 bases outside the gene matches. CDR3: CASSFGQGTNTEAFF. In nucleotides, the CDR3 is TGTGCCAGCAGTTTTGGACAGGGGACGAACACTGAAGCTTTCTTT.

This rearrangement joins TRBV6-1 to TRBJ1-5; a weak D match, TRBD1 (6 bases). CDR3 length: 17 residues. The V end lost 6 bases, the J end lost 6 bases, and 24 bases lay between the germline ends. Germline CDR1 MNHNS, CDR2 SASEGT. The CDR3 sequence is CASSEREGGVWGQPQHF. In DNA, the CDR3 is TGTGCCAGCAGCGAAAGGGAGGGGGGTGTATGGGGTCAGCCCCAGCATTTT.

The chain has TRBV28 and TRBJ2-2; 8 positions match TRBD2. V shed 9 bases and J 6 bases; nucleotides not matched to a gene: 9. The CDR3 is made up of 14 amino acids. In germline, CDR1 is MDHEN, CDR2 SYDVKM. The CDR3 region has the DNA TGTGCCAGTAAAACAAGCGGGGGTGCCGGGGAGCTGTTTTTT. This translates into CASKTSGGAGELFF.

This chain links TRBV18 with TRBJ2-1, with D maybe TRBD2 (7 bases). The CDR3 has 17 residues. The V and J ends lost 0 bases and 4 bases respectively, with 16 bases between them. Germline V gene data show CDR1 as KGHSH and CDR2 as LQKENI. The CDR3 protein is CASSPPGGHDNYNEQFF. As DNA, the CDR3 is TGTGCCAGCTCACCACCGGGGGGGCACGATAATTACAATGAGCAGTTCTTC.

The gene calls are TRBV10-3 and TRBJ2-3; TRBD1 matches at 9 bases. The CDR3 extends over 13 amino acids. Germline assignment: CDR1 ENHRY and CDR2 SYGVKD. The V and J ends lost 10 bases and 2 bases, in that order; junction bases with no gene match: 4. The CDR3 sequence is CASRDRATDTQYF. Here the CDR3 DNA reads TGTGCCAGTAGGGACAGGGCCACAGATACGCAGTATTTT.

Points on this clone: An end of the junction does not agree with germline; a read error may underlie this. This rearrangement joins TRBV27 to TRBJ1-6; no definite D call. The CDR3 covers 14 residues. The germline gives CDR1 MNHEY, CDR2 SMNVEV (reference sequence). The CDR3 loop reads CVTKFSSYNSPLHF. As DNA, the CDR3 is TGCGTCACCAAGTTTAGCTCCTATAATTCACCCCTCCACTTT.

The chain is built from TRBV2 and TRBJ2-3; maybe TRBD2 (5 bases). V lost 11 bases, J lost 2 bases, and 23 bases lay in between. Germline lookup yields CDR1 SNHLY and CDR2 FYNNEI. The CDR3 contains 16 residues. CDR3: CAGKSRTFLTTDTQYF. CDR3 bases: TGTGCCGGTAAAAGTAGGACTTTCCTTACCACAGATACGCAGTATTTT.

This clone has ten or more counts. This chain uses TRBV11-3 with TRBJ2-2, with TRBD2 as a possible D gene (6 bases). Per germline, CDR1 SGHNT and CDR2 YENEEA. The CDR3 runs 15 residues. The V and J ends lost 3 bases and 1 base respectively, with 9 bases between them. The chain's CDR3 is CASSFRRGNTGELFF. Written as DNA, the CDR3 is TGTGCCAGCAGCTTTCGGCGGGGGAACACCGGGGAGCTGTTTTTT.